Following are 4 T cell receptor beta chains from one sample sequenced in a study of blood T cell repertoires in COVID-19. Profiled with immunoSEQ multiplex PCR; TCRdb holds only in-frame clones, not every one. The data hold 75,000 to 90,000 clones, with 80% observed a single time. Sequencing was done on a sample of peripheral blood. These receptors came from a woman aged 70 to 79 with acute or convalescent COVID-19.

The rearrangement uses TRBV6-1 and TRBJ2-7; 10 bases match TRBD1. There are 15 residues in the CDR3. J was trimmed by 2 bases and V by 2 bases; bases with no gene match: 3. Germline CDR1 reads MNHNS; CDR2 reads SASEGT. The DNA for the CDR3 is TGTGCCAGCAGTGAACCGGGACAGGGGCCCTACGAGCAGTACTTC. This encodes CASSEPGQGPYEQYF.

For the CDR3, the DNA is TGTGCCACCAGTGATTTTCGGGACAAAGACACCGGGGAGCTGTTTTTT. This translates into CATSDFRDKDTGELFF. The rearrangement joins TRBV24-1 to TRBJ2-2; a weak D match, TRBD1 (6 bases). Germline lookup yields CDR1 KGHDR and CDR2 SFDVKD. Between the trimmed V and J ends, which lost 1 base and 3 bases, there was a span of 11 bases. The CDR3 loop spans 16 amino acids.

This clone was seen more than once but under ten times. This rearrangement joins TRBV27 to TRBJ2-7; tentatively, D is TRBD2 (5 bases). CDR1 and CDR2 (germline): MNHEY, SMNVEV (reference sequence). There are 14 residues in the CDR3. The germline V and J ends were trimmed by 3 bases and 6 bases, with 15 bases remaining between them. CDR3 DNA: TGTGCCAGCAGTTTCATCCAGACTACTGGCGAGCAGTACTTC. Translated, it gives CASSFIQTTGEQYF.

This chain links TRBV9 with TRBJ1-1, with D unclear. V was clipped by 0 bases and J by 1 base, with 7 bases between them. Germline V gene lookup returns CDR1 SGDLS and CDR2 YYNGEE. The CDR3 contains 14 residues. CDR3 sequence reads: CASSVAVGNTEAFF. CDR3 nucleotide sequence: TGTGCCAGCAGCGTAGCCGTCGGGAACACTGAAGCTTTCTTT.